The clone carrying this T cell receptor beta chain was seen a handful of times. The antigen is unknown. Multiplex PCR with BIOMED2 TRB-A/B primer pools amplified TRB rearrangements. Each CDR3 protein gets one entry after TCRdb re-called the multiplex PCR reads with MiXCR. The table has roughly 15,000 distinct CDR3 sequences, under 30% seen once. The data belong to a study of T and B cells in COVID-19 patients. Findings and limits, study-wide: Symptomatic-phase blood samples from mildly ill patients and early samples from severe cases were scarce.

Germline CDR1 and CDR2: SGHAT and FQDESV (reference sequence). Deletions cut 4 bases from V and 7 bases from J, with 16 bases between. The CDR3 sequence is 14 residues long. From blood, roughly 220-550 ng of genomic DNA served as TRB template. This sequence was found in a human donor who had recovered from COVID-19. The sequenced sample was blood. The chain carries TRBV11-1 and TRBJ1-1; no definite D call. The CDR3 loop reads CASSSPLWAVEAFF. For the CDR3, the DNA is TGTGCCAGCAGCTCTCCGTTGTGGGCAGTTGAAGCTTTCTTT.